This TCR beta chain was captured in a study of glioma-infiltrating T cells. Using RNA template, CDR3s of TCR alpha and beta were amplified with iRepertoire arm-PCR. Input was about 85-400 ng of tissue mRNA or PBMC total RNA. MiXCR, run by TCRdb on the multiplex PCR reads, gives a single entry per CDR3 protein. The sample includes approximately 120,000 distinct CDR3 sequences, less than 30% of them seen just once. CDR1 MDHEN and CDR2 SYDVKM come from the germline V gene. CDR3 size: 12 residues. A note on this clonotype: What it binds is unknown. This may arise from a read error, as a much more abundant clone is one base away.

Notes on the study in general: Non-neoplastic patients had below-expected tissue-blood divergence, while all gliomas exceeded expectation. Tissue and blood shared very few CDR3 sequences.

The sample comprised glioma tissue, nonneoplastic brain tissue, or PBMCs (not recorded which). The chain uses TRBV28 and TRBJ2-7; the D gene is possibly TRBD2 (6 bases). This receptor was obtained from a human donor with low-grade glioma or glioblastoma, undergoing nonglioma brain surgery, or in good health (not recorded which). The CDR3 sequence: CASSVTRNEKYF. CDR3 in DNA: TGTGCCAGCAGTGTGACTAGAAACGAGAAGTACTTC.